In its sample, the clone carrying this T cell receptor beta chain was seen many times. Its matching antigen is unknown. This entry is derived from a study of human T cells and chemical hapten exposure. Study-wide background: The patients, most of them female, presented with alopecia areata, totalis or universalis. Whole-study findings and limits: As the donors had alopecia, their immune response may differ from healthy people's.

Trimming cost V 5 bases and J 11 bases, with 22 bases left between them. The CDR3 has 15 residues. Time point: patch test 3, about 24 weeks after DPC sensitization. Treatment of the sample: therapeutic diphenylcyclopropenone sensitization with weekly scalp DPC. Via MiXCR, TCRdb re-called the RACE reads, giving one row per CDR3 protein. The repertoire holds about 71,000 distinct CDR3 sequences, with around 10% as singletons. The V and J genes are TRBV12-3 or TRBV12-4 and TRBJ1-5; the D is unclear. The sequencing used whole blood, collected in connection with sensitization to the hapten diphenylcyclopropenone (DPC). The TCR sequence derives from a woman aged 50 to 65 with alopecia areata. Some clones in this sample may be carry-over from other donors' samples. The CDR3 spells CASSPEAAAGWAQHF. In nucleotides, the CDR3 is TGTGCCAGCAGTCCCGAGGCAGCTGCCGGTTGGGCCCAGCATTTT.